What follows are 5 T cell receptor beta chains derived from one specimen sequenced in a study of response to subunit inactivated influenza vaccine (dated by TCRdb to 2016 to 2018). Library preparation employed RT-PCR. These reads were obtained on an Illumina HiSeq 2500. Using fastp trimming at Q25 and MiXCR clonotype assembly, TCRdb reanalyzed the public sequencing data and kept in-frame beta chains. Duplicate CDR3 protein sequences are folded into a single record with the most common DNA and genes. The sample table lists about 520,000 distinct CDR3 sequences, under 8.5% of them with a count of one. The leading ten clones occupy around 12% of the sample. Sequences were derived from PBMCs from blood, sampled around 2 years after vaccination. The receptors were gathered from a man between 50 and 70 years old who received an inactivated influenza vaccine. Donor details come from another sample of the same person, matched by shared clones.

The chain combines TRBV10-3 with TRBJ2-2, with a weak D call TRBD1 (6 bases). V dropped 7 bases and J dropped 7 bases, with 16 bases sitting between them. Germline V gene lookup returns CDR1 ENHRY and CDR2 SYGVKD. The CDR3 spans 14 residues. CDR3 in DNA: TGTGCCATCAAAGCAGGGGTCGGTTACGGGGAGCTGTTTTTT. Protein: CAIKAGVGYGELFF.

This clonotype was seen repeatedly, ten times or more. V and J are TRBV29-1 and TRBJ2-5; TRBD2 is a possible D gene (5 bases). V lost 7 bases and J 3 bases, leaving 9 bases between the germline ends. The CDR3 length is 11 residues. Germline CDR1 and CDR2: SQVTM and ANQGSEA. In DNA form, the CDR3 reads TGCAGCGCTGCCGGGGAAGAGACCCAGTACTTC. It translates to CSAAGEETQYF.

This clonotype was counted a few times. This chain links TRBV18 with TRBJ1-1; D call uncertain. This CDR3 region has 14 residues. V was trimmed by 2 bases and J by 5 bases, leaving 12 bases between them. From germline, CDR1 is KGHSH and CDR2 LQKENI. In DNA, the CDR3 is TGTGCCAGCTCACCAATCCAGGTTGGGACTGAAGCTTTCTTT. Translated: CASSPIQVGTEAFF.

The V and J genes are TRBV11-2 and TRBJ1-3; D is uncertain. Between the trimmed V and J ends, which lost 2 bases and 4 bases, there was a span of 6 bases. The CDR3 extends over 13 amino acids. CDR1 SGHAT and CDR2 FQNNGV come from the germline V gene. Written as DNA, the CDR3 is TGTGCCAGCAGCTTAAAACAGGGAAACACCATATATTTT. Translation gives CASSLKQGNTIYF.

The genes are TRBV28 and TRBJ1-1, with TRBD1 matching over 7 bases. With 8 bases clipped from V and 0 bases from J, the junction kept 9 bases outside the gene matches. Germline V gene data show CDR1 as MDHEN and CDR2 as SYDVKM. The CDR3 contains 15 residues. CDR3 amino acids: CASSLGDRLNTEAFF. The CDR3 nucleotides read TGTGCCAGCTCCCTTGGGGACAGATTGAACACTGAAGCTTTCTTT.